The 30 T cell receptor beta chains presented below share a single source sample, sequenced in a study of blood T cell repertoires in COVID-19. Sequencing was performed with immunoSEQ multiplex PCR; in TCRdb, only in-frame clones are kept and a portion is missing. The data contain some 80,000 clones, around nine tenths of them singletons. Material for sequencing was peripheral blood. These receptors were taken from a human donor in a cohort sampled during active COVID-19.

The chain combines TRBV24-1 with TRBJ1-2, with D maybe TRBD1 (5 bases). The V end was cut by 2 bases, the J end by 8 bases, with 8 bases between. The CDR3 totals 12 residues. In germline, CDR1 is KGHDR, CDR2 SFDVKD. This CDR3 reads CATSDWRGGYTF. DNA for the CDR3: TGTGCCACCAGTGATTGGAGGGGAGGCTACACCTTC.

The chain couples TRBV19 to TRBJ1-2; D is uncertain. Trimming left V 2 bases short and J 8 bases short, with 12 bases between. This CDR3 has 13 residues. From germline, CDR1 is LNHDA and CDR2 SQIVND (reference sequence). CDR3 residues: CASSIMAAAGYTF. The CDR3 DNA is TGTGCCAGTAGTATAATGGCGGCGGCGGGCTACACCTTC.

The chain combines TRBV18 with TRBJ2-2; weak D call: TRBD2 (5 bases). This CDR3 has 13 residues. Germline V gene lookup returns CDR1 KGHSH and CDR2 LQKENI. The V end was cut by 1 base, the J end by 5 bases, with 5 bases between. Here the CDR3 reads CASSPRGTGELFF. The CDR3 DNA is TGTGCCAGCTCACCACGAGGGACCGGGGAGCTGTTTTTT.

This sequence joins TRBV30 and TRBJ2-2; 14 bases map to TRBD2. Germline V CDR1 and CDR2: GTSNPN, SVGIG (reference sequence). J lost 7 bases, V lost 3 bases, and 4 bases had no gene match. The CDR3 extends over 15 amino acids. The CDR3 DNA follows: TGTGCCTGGAGCAAGGGACTAGCGGGAGTCGGGGAGCTGTTTTTT. Residues: CAWSKGLAGVGELFF.

This clone has more than one count but fewer than ten. The chain combines TRBV6-1 with TRBJ1-2; D is uncertain. Germline CDR1 is MNHNS and CDR2 is SASEGT. Trimming stripped 2 bases from V and 6 bases from J, with 13 bases between. This CDR3 is 14 amino acids long. The CDR3 protein is CASSEFRVWDGYTF. DNA of the CDR3: TGTGCCAGCAGTGAATTCCGGGTCTGGGATGGCTACACCTTC.

This chain uses TRBV7-4 with TRBJ1-1; 9 nucleotides match TRBD1. CDR3 length: 14 residues. V shed 1 base and J 5 bases; nucleotides not matched to a gene: 2. Germline lookup yields CDR1 SGHVT and CDR2 SQSDAQ. The CDR3 here is CASSLGDRETEAFF. In DNA, the CDR3 is TGTGCCAGCAGCTTAGGGGACAGGGAGACTGAAGCTTTCTTT.

V usage is TRBV15 and J usage is TRBJ2-5, with TRBD2 as a possible D gene (6 bases). V was trimmed by 2 bases and J by 3 bases, leaving 16 bases between them. Per the germline V gene, CDR1 is LNHNV and CDR2 is YYDKDF (reference sequence). The CDR3 has 16 amino acids. The CDR3: CATSRPGAAGKETQYF. The CDR3 DNA reads as TGTGCCACCAGCAGACCTGGGGCGGCGGGAAAAGAGACCCAGTACTTC.

The CDR3 DNA sequence: TGTGCCAGTGCATCGGGTGCTGGAAACACCATATATTTT. As protein: CASASGAGNTIYF. This sequence joins TRBV19 and TRBJ1-3; D uncertain. The CDR3 covers 13 residues. Trimming took off 8 bases at V and 2 bases at J, with 10 bases between the two ends. Germline values: CDR1 LNHDA, CDR2 SQIVND (reference sequence).

V is TRBV2 and J is TRBJ2-3, with D unresolved. There are 11 residues in the CDR3. Germline V gene lookup returns CDR1 SNHLY and CDR2 FYNNEI. V was cut by 2 bases and J by 7 bases, with 4 bases left in between. This CDR3 is CASSEQNTQYF. The CDR3 bases are TGTGCCAGCAGTGAACAAAATACGCAGTATTTT.

This sequence joins TRBV5-1 and TRBJ2-7; 7 positions agree with TRBD1. This CDR3 spans 14 amino acids. J lost 6 bases, V lost 4 bases, and 10 bases had no gene match. In germline, CDR1 is SGHRS, CDR2 YFSETQ. CDR3 in amino acids: CASSGRTGEGEQYF. In DNA form, the CDR3 reads TGCGCCAGCAGCGGCCGGACAGGCGAGGGCGAGCAGTACTTC.

V and J are TRBV11-2 and TRBJ2-7; 8 bases map to TRBD2. V lost 5 bases and J lost 4; bases outside the gene matches: 4. Germline-derived CDR1 and CDR2 are SGHAT and FQNNGV. The CDR3 extends over 13 amino acids. The CDR3 region is CASSVAGSYEQYF. CDR3 DNA: TGTGCCAGCAGCGTAGCGGGATCTTACGAGCAGTACTTC.

The chain uses TRBV4-1 and TRBJ1-5; weak D call: TRBD1 (5 bases). The germline gives CDR1 MGHRA, CDR2 YSYEKL. Trimming removed 0 bases at V and 2 bases at J, with 11 bases between. The CDR3 has 16 amino acids. CDR3 coding DNA: TGCGCCAGCAGCCAAGATCGCAGGGAGGGCAATCAGCCCCAGCATTTT. Amino acids: CASSQDRREGNQPQHF.

J is TRBJ2-7 and V is TRBV3-1 (or the pseudogene TRBV3-2), with D tentatively TRBD2 (6 bases). The germline V gene encodes CDR1 LGHDT and CDR2 YNNKEL (reference sequence). V shed 4 bases and J shed 0 bases, with 19 bases lying between them. There are 17 residues in the CDR3. The CDR3 spells CASSLPGGTYSSYEQYF. CDR3 DNA sequence: TGTGCCAGCAGCCTTCCCGGCGGGACTTATAGCTCCTACGAGCAGTACTTC.

The chain recombines TRBV6-5 with TRBJ1-6; D not certain. The CDR3 is made up of 13 amino acids. Trimming removed 4 bases at V and 7 bases at J, with 8 bases between. Per the germline V gene, CDR1 is MNHEY and CDR2 is SVGAGI. The CDR3: CASSFSQNSPLHF. DNA of the CDR3: TGTGCCAGCAGTTTTAGTCAAAATTCACCCCTCCACTTT.

The J gene is TRBJ2-3, the V gene TRBV5-3; tentative D call: TRBD2 (7 bases). TRBV5-3 is flagged as an ORF with uncertain function. Trimming left V 4 bases short and J 0 bases short, with 18 bases between. The CDR3 covers 17 residues. In nucleotides, the CDR3 is TGTGCCAGAAGCCGCCAAGGGGGGGGGCCTAGCACAGATACGCAGTATTTT. Protein: CARSRQGGGPSTDTQYF.

The chain has TRBV7-2 and TRBJ2-5, with 9 bases identical to TRBD1. The CDR3 is 14 residues long. Looked up from germline, CDR1 is SGHTA and CDR2 is FQGNSA. The V segment lost 6 bases and the J segment 5 bases; nucleotides outside the gene matches: 7. The chain's CDR3 is CASSSRDRAETQYF. The CDR3 DNA is TGTGCCAGCAGTTCCCGGGACAGGGCCGAGACCCAGTACTTC.

The gene calls are TRBV7-2 and TRBJ1-2; tentatively, D is TRBD1 (5 bases). CDR3 length: 16 residues. Trimming took 2 bases from V and 4 from J, leaving 17 bases between them. Germline V gives CDR1 SGHTA, CDR2 FQGNSA. The CDR3 coding sequence is TGTGCCAGCAGCTTAATGAGGGGAGGGATTCGCTATGGCTACACCTTC. It specifies CASSLMRGGIRYGYTF.

This clone was observed at least ten times. The V call is TRBV28, the J call TRBJ1-5, with a weak D call TRBD1 (5 bases). The CDR3 consists of 15 residues. Germline CDR1 is MDHEN and CDR2 is SYDVKM. Trimming left V 5 bases short and J 7 bases short, with 18 bases between. Here the CDR3 DNA reads TGTGCCAGCAGTCAAGATGTAGGAGGGGACCAGCCCCAGCATTTT. This gives the protein CASSQDVGGDQPQHF. Drawing the rest from reference TRBV28 and TRBJ1-5, the complete variable domain is DVKVTQSSRYLVKRTGEKVFLECVQDMDHENMFWYRQDPGLGLRLIYFSYDVKMKEKGDIPEGYSVSREKKERFSLILESASTNQTSMYLCASSQDVGGDQPQHFGDGTRLSIL.

This clone was detected once. The chain recombines TRBV5-4 with TRBJ2-1, with D perhaps matching TRBD2 (6 bases). Germline CDR1 and CDR2: SGHNT and YYREEE (reference sequence). Deletions cut 4 bases from V and 11 bases from J, with 16 bases between. This CDR3 has 13 amino acids. CDR3 region: CASSDRPGLQQFF. In DNA, the CDR3 is TGTGCCAGCAGCGACCGACCGGGACTTCAGCAGTTCTTC.

The CDR3 nucleotides read TGTGCCAGCAGCTTACGGGGGGGGGAAGCTTTCTTT. Translated, it gives CASSLRGGEAFF. V is TRBV7-6 and J is TRBJ1-1; D may be TRBD1 (5 bases). V lost 2 bases, J lost 8 bases, and 9 bases lay in between. CDR1 and CDR2 from the germline V gene are SGHVS and FNYEAQ. This CDR3 comprises 12 residues.

This sequence joins TRBV3-1 (or the pseudogene TRBV3-2) and TRBJ1-6, with D maybe TRBD1 (5 bases). CDR1 LGHDT and CDR2 YNNKEL come from the germline V gene (reference sequence). The CDR3 is made up of 15 amino acids. V was trimmed by 4 bases and J by 6 bases, leaving 13 bases between them. The CDR3 DNA reads TGTGCCAGCAGCCCCCCCGGGGGAGGTAATTCACCCCTCCACTTT. It encodes CASSPPGGGNSPLHF.

The J gene is TRBJ2-4, the V gene TRBV4-1; D is unclear. The V end lost 1 base, the J end lost 8 bases, and 12 bases lay between the germline ends. The CDR3 loop spans 14 amino acids. Germline V gene data show CDR1 as MGHRA and CDR2 as YSYEKL. The DNA of the CDR3 is TGCGCCAGCAGCCAAGTTGTCGACACGTACATTCAGTACTTC. It is translated as CASSQVVDTYIQYF.

Remarks on this clone: At the DNA level, this CDR3 is encoded by other sequences in the same sample as well. The J gene is TRBJ2-2, the V gene TRBV28, with TRBD2 matching over 16 bases. CDR1 and CDR2 (germline): MDHEN, SYDVKM. V lost 3 bases and J lost 5; bases outside the gene matches: 3. The CDR3 length is 17 residues. CDR3 coding DNA: TGTGCCAGCAGTTTTGGGACTAGCGGGAGGGGTACCGGGGAGCTGTTTTTT. Translated, it gives CASSFGTSGRGTGELFF.

This chain connects TRBV4-3 to TRBJ2-3, with 11 bases lining up with TRBD1. Trimming cost V 0 bases and J 5 bases; bases outside gene matches: 7. There are 17 residues in the CDR3. Germline CDR1 and CDR2: LGHNA and YSLEER. The CDR3 region is CASSQDIPGQGGDTQYF. The CDR3, as DNA: TGCGCCAGCAGCCAAGATATACCGGGACAGGGGGGAGATACGCAGTATTTT.

This chain links TRBV10-2 with TRBJ1-5, with TRBD1 as a possible D gene (5 bases). This CDR3 region has 13 residues. Trimming shortened V by 5 bases and J by 5 bases, and 10 bases separated the two germline ends. Germline V gene data show CDR1 as WSHSY and CDR2 as SAAADI. CDR3 coding DNA: TGCGCCAGCAGTCCCCAGGGATATCAGCCCCAGCATTTT. Amino acid sequence: CASSPQGYQPQHF.

The V call is TRBV19, the J call TRBJ2-3; TRBD1 aligns across 11 bases. The V gene's germline CDR1 is LNHDA and CDR2 SQIVND (reference sequence). The CDR3 has 17 residues. Losses at the gene ends were 9 bases for V and 2 bases for J; bases not matched to a gene: 13. The CDR3 nucleotides are TGTGCCAGCAAAAGCGCTCCGGGACAGGGGGACACAGATACGCAGTATTTT. Translated, it gives CASKSAPGQGDTDTQYF.

This clone was observed once. V usage is TRBV5-6 and J usage is TRBJ1-2; D possibly corresponds to TRBD1 (5 bases). This CDR3 spans 15 amino acids. The germline V gene encodes CDR1 SGHDT and CDR2 YYEEEE. Deletions cut 4 bases from V and 5 bases from J, with 18 bases between. The CDR3 sequence: CASSGKGHLIYGYTF. The CDR3 DNA follows: TGTGCCAGCAGCGGGAAGGGGCACCTGATTTATGGCTACACCTTC.

This clone was counted a single time. This chain joins TRBV2 and TRBJ2-3, with TRBD2 matching over 10 bases. This CDR3 contains 16 residues. The V and J ends lost 3 bases and 2 bases, in that order; junction bases with no gene match: 5. From germline, CDR1 is SNHLY and CDR2 FYNNEI. The CDR3 reads CASSEGAGGYTDTQYF. CDR3 nucleotides: TGTGCCAGCAGTGAGGGAGCGGGGGGGTACACAGATACGCAGTATTTT.

This clone has just one count. The V call is TRBV9, the J call TRBJ2-5; TRBD2 agrees at 14 bases. The CDR3 length is 16 residues. The germline V gene has CDR1 SGDLS and CDR2 YYNGEE. V lost 3 bases, J lost 5 bases, and 6 bases stayed unmatched. CDR3: CASSGLAGGPGETQYF. In DNA form, the CDR3 reads TGTGCCAGCAGCGGACTAGCGGGGGGGCCCGGGGAGACCCAGTACTTC.

This chain links TRBV5-4 with TRBJ1-2, with TRBD1 identical over 11 bases. Germline V gives CDR1 SGHNT, CDR2 YYREEE (reference sequence). The V segment lost 8 bases and the J segment 4 bases; nucleotides outside the gene matches: 4. The CDR3 is 13 amino acids. CDR3 residues: CASPGQGGYGYTF. The CDR3 region has the DNA TGTGCCAGTCCGGGACAGGGGGGCTATGGCTACACCTTC.